These 32 T cell receptor beta chains share one sample of origin, sequenced in a study of blood T cell repertoires in COVID-19. Only in-frame clones appear in the TCRdb table, and some are missing; sequencing was by immunoSEQ multiplex PCR. Of around 64,000 clones listed, roughly 87% are singletons. Sequencing input: peripheral blood. All receptors come from a man at least 80 years old in a cohort sampled during active COVID-19.

V is TRBV7-8 and J is TRBJ2-7; 10 positions agree with TRBD2. The junction had 11 bases not matched to a gene; V was cut back by 5 bases and J by 7 bases. The V gene's germline CDR1 is SGHVS and CDR2 FQNEAQ. The CDR3 totals 15 residues. The CDR3 sequence: CASSPSGRARGEQYF. CDR3 nucleotides: TGTGCCAGCAGCCCAAGCGGGAGGGCCAGAGGGGAGCAGTACTTC.

The V and J genes are TRBV11-2 and TRBJ2-4; TRBD2 is a possible D gene (6 bases). The CDR3 is 18 residues long. The V end lost 0 bases, the J end lost 2 bases, and 17 bases lay between the germline ends. Per the germline V gene, CDR1 is SGHAT and CDR2 is FQNNGV. CDR3 protein: CASSLDPRSRESKNIQYF. Here the CDR3 DNA reads TGTGCCAGCAGCTTAGATCCCCGTTCCCGGGAGTCCAAAAACATTCAGTACTTC.

The chain employs TRBV27 and TRBJ2-7; the D gene is possibly TRBD2 (6 bases). The V end lost 4 bases, the J end lost 0 bases, and 13 bases lay between the germline ends. Germline values: CDR1 MNHEY, CDR2 SMNVEV (reference sequence). The CDR3 spans 15 residues. The CDR3 loop reads CASSSPGTGSYEQYF. CDR3 in DNA: TGTGCCAGCAGTTCCCCCGGGACTGGCTCCTACGAGCAGTACTTC.

This rearrangement joins TRBV6-1 to TRBJ1-2; 8 positions agree with TRBD1. J lost 5 bases, V lost 4 bases, and 15 bases had no gene match. This CDR3 has 17 amino acids. Looked up from germline, CDR1 is MNHNS and CDR2 is SASEGT. The CDR3 nucleotides read TGTGCCAGCAGTGGGGTCAGGGGGCAGGAGTGGAGATATGGCTACACCTTC. The encoded protein is CASSGVRGQEWRYGYTF.

CDR3 coding DNA: TGTGCCAGCAGTTCGGACAGGGCCCGGGGCACAGATACGCAGTATTTT. Amino acid sequence: CASSSDRARGTDTQYF. The gene calls are TRBV6-5 and TRBJ2-3; TRBD1 matches 8 bases. The CDR3 is 16 residues long. Unmatched junction bases numbered 7, after V lost 4 bases and J lost 1 base. The V gene's germline CDR1 is MNHEY and CDR2 SVGAGI.

V and J are TRBV19 and TRBJ2-3, with 11 bases matching TRBD2. CDR3 length equals 16 residues. The V gene end was trimmed by 3 bases and the J gene end by 0 bases; junction bases not matched to a gene: 2. The germline V gene has CDR1 LNHDA and CDR2 SQIVND (reference sequence). DNA for the CDR3: TGTGCCAGTAGTATTAGACTAGCGGGGAGCACAGATACGCAGTATTTT. Its protein is CASSIRLAGSTDTQYF.

This chain's CDR3 is CASSPGGGSYNEQFF. CDR3 sequence (DNA): TGTGCCAGCAGCCCTGGCGGCGGCTCCTACAATGAGCAGTTCTTC. This chain uses TRBV5-4 with TRBJ2-1; D remains ambiguous. Trimming left V 4 bases short and J 0 bases short, with 11 bases between. The CDR3 covers 15 residues. The germline gives CDR1 SGHNT, CDR2 YYREEE (reference sequence).

As to this clone: At one end the junction does not follow the germline gene, possibly because of a read error. The V call is TRBV5-4, the J call TRBJ2-1, with TRBD1 matching over 8 bases. This CDR3 comprises 13 residues. Germline V lookup: CDR1 SGHNT, CDR2 YYREEE (reference sequence). The CDR3 region has the DNA TGTGCCAGCACCAACAGACAGGACAGGGAAGCAGTCTTC. Encoded protein: CASTNRQDREAVF.

The gene calls are TRBV6-5 and TRBJ2-2; D possibly corresponds to TRBD1 (6 bases). V lost 0 bases to trimming and J lost 9 bases, with 14 bases between them. The length of the CDR3 is 15 residues. Per the germline V gene, CDR1 is MNHEY and CDR2 is SVGAGI. The CDR3 DNA follows: TGTGCCAGCAGTTACTCGACAGGTTCGAAAAGGGAGCTGTTTTTT. Encoded protein: CASSYSTGSKRELFF.

The chain links TRBV27 to TRBJ2-1; TRBD2 matches 8 bases. The CDR3 consists of 16 residues. The germline gives CDR1 MNHEY, CDR2 SMNVEV (reference sequence). With V trimmed by 5 bases and J by 2 bases, 8 bases remained unmatched. The CDR3 bases are TGTGCCAGCAGTACCCGAACTAGCGGTCCCTACAATGAGCAGTTCTTC. Residues: CASSTRTSGPYNEQFF.

The genes are TRBV10-1 and TRBJ2-5, with 8 nucleotides matching TRBD2. The V and J ends lost 3 bases and 2 bases, in that order; junction bases with no gene match: 8. The CDR3 runs to 16 residues. The germline V gene encodes CDR1 WNHNN and CDR2 SYGVQD (reference sequence). The CDR3 region has the DNA TGCGCCAGCAGTGAAGGGCGGGGGGCCGATCAAGAGACCCAGTACTTC. It specifies CASSEGRGADQETQYF.

Relative to its sample, this clone is medium-sized. V usage is TRBV6-2 or TRBV6-3 and J usage is TRBJ2-2; 10 nucleotides agree with TRBD1. V was pared by 0 bases and J by 3 bases, with 10 bases of the junction left unmatched. The CDR3 is 19 residues long. Germline CDR1 MNHEY, CDR2 SVGEGT. The CDR3 sequence is CASSYSPGTGASHTGELFF. The CDR3 DNA sequence: TGTGCCAGCAGTTACTCTCCCGGGACAGGGGCCTCGCACACCGGGGAGCTGTTTTTT.

This rearrangement joins TRBV5-4 to TRBJ2-7; 13 nucleotides agree with TRBD2. The CDR3 sequence is 15 residues long. The J segment lost 3 bases and the V segment lost 5 bases, leaving 5 bases of the junction unmatched. CDR1 and CDR2 from the germline V gene are SGHNT and YYREEE (reference sequence). The CDR3 DNA sequence: TGTGCCAGCAGAGAGGGACTAGCGGGACTCTACGAGCAGTACTTC. Amino acids: CASREGLAGLYEQYF.

This sequence joins TRBV27 and TRBJ1-2, with 7 positions matching TRBD1. Germline V gene lookup returns CDR1 MNHEY and CDR2 SMNVEV (reference sequence). Trimming removed 4 bases from V and 4 bases from J; junction bases left unmatched: 3. The CDR3 extends over 13 amino acids. CDR3 coding DNA: TGTGCCAGCAGTTCGACAGGGTCCTATGGCTACACCTTC. This encodes CASSSTGSYGYTF.

The chain recombines TRBV5-5 with TRBJ1-5, with D maybe TRBD1 (5 bases). The CDR3 length is 15 residues. The germline V gene encodes CDR1 SGHKS and CDR2 YYEKEE (reference sequence). V dropped 0 bases and J dropped 1 base, with 8 bases sitting between them. CDR3 sequence (DNA): TGTGCCAGCAGCTTGGGACGGGGGAGCAATCAGCCCCAGCATTTT. Protein: CASSLGRGSNQPQHF.

The DNA for the CDR3 is TGTGCCAGCAGTTTCCAGGGCTCGCATGGCTACACCTTC. Translated, it gives CASSFQGSHGYTF. The chain employs TRBV7-3 and TRBJ1-2; D is possibly TRBD1 (5 bases). The CDR3 loop spans 13 amino acids. Trimming removed 6 bases from V and 6 bases from J, with 14 bases in between. Germline loops: CDR1 SGHTA, CDR2 FQGTGA.

The V and J genes are TRBV5-1 and TRBJ2-1; 8 positions match TRBD1. The germline gives CDR1 SGHRS, CDR2 YFSETQ. The V gene end was trimmed by 4 bases and the J gene end by 5 bases; junction bases not matched to a gene: 8. The CDR3 loop spans 15 amino acids. CDR3 in DNA: TGCGCCAGCAGCACCAGGACAGGGACAAACAATGAGCAGTTCTTC. This sequence encodes CASSTRTGTNNEQFF.

CDR3 bases: TGTGCCAGTAGTGAGGTTGATGCCAGGGGCACTGAAGCTTTCTTT. Translation gives CASSEVDARGTEAFF. The chain is built from TRBV19 and TRBJ1-1; the D gene is possibly TRBD1 (6 bases). Germline CDR1 LNHDA, CDR2 SQIVND (reference sequence). The CDR3 contains 15 residues. Trimming shortened V by 5 bases and J by 4 bases, and 17 bases separated the two germline ends.

This chain connects TRBV7-2 to TRBJ1-1, with unresolved D. Germline V gene sequence: CDR1 SGHTA, CDR2 FQGNSA. V was trimmed by 4 bases and J by 0 bases, leaving 9 bases between them. This CDR3 is built from 14 residues. The chain's CDR3 is CASSSALLNTEAFF. The CDR3 DNA follows: TGTGCCAGCAGCTCAGCCCTCTTGAACACTGAAGCTTTCTTT.

The rearrangement uses TRBV19 and TRBJ2-3; 10 bases agree with TRBD2. The trim removed 3 bases at V and 1 base at J, leaving 7 bases unmatched. Germline V gene sequence: CDR1 LNHDA, CDR2 SQIVND (reference sequence). CDR3 length equals 17 residues. The CDR3 nucleotides read TGTGCCAGTAGTATCGGCGAAGGACTAGCGGGCACAGATACGCAGTATTTT. This encodes CASSIGEGLAGTDTQYF.

This rearrangement joins TRBV18 to TRBJ1-4; TRBD1 matches 7 bases. CDR3 size: 14 residues. V shed 3 bases and J 8 bases; nucleotides not matched to a gene: 6. CDR1 KGHSH and CDR2 LQKENI come from the germline V gene. The CDR3 here is CASSPRDSEEKLFF. The CDR3 DNA reads TGTGCCAGCTCACCTCGGGACAGCGAAGAAAAACTGTTTTTT.

The chain has TRBV5-6 and TRBJ1-5; weak D call: TRBD1 (5 bases). From germline, CDR1 is SGHDT and CDR2 YYEEEE. The CDR3 sequence is 16 residues long. The germline V and J ends were trimmed by 4 bases and 3 bases, with 17 bases remaining between them. In nucleotides, the CDR3 is TGTGCCAGCAGCCAAAGGGCAGGGAGGGTCAATCAGCCCCAGCATTTT. Residues: CASSQRAGRVNQPQHF.

The chain couples TRBV7-2 to TRBJ2-5, with 12 bases matching TRBD2. Germline assignment: CDR1 SGHTA and CDR2 FQGNSA. The V gene end was trimmed by 1 base and the J gene end by 1 base; junction bases not matched to a gene: 4. This CDR3 has 17 residues. CDR3 nucleotide sequence: TGTGCCAGCAGCTTAGTCCCTAGCGGGGGGGCCCAAGAGACCCAGTACTTC. Translation: CASSLVPSGGAQETQYF. The variable domain in full, with the rest retrieved from reference TRBV7-2 and TRBJ2-5, is GAGVSQSPSNKVTEKGKDVELRCDPISGHTALYWYRQSLGQGLEFLIYFQGNSAPDKSGLPSDRFSAERTGGSVSTLTIQRTQQEDSAVYLCASSLVPSGGAQETQYFGPGTRLLVL.

This clone was observed a single time. The chain is built from TRBV5-1 and TRBJ1-5, with TRBD1 as a possible D gene (6 bases). The CDR3 covers 13 residues. Germline assignment: CDR1 SGHRS and CDR2 YFSETQ. Trimming pared 2 bases from V and 6 bases from J, leaving 9 bases between. The CDR3 sequence: CASSLTGLQPQHF. CDR3 in DNA: TGCGCCAGCAGCTTAACAGGGCTTCAGCCCCAGCATTTT.

The chain couples TRBV7-2 to TRBJ2-1, with a weak D call TRBD2 (5 bases). The germline CDR1 and CDR2 sequences are SGHTA and FQGNSA. The CDR3 runs to 11 residues. The ends were cut back, 3 bases at V and 8 bases at J, with 5 bases in the middle. CDR3 sequence (DNA): TGTGCCAGCAGCTTCGGGGATGAGCAGTTCTTC. Its translation: CASSFGDEQFF.

By its share, this clone is medium-sized. The CDR3 here is CATSDAPGGKNEQFF. The CDR3 DNA is TGTGCCACCAGTGATGCCCCGGGGGGGAAGAATGAGCAGTTCTTC. The chain couples TRBV24-1 to TRBJ2-1; 8 nucleotides match TRBD2. This CDR3 has 15 residues. The germline CDR1 and CDR2 sequences are KGHDR and SFDVKD. The V gene end was trimmed by 3 bases and the J gene end by 7 bases; junction bases not matched to a gene: 7.

This sequence joins TRBV6-1 and TRBJ1-1, with 7 bases fitting TRBD1. Germline lookup yields CDR1 MNHNS and CDR2 SASEGT. The length of the CDR3 is 16 residues. Trimming at V came to 4 bases and at J to 2 bases, leaving 10 bases not matched to a gene. The CDR3 is CASSAGTATFNTEAFF. CDR3 nucleotides: TGTGCCAGCAGTGCCGGGACAGCGACTTTTAACACTGAAGCTTTCTTT.

The rearrangement uses TRBV4-3 and TRBJ2-3; the match to TRBD2 covers 10 bases. The length of the CDR3 is 15 residues. V was clipped by 2 bases and J by 1 base; unmatched bases: 0. In germline, CDR1 is LGHNA, CDR2 YSLEER. DNA of the CDR3: TGCGCCAGCAGCCAACTAGCGGGAGGCACAGATACGCAGTATTTT. This sequence encodes CASSQLAGGTDTQYF.

This rearrangement joins TRBV19 to TRBJ2-2; no definite D call. Trimming removed 1 base from V and 9 bases from J, with 9 bases in between. Germline-derived CDR1 and CDR2 are LNHDA and SQIVND (reference sequence). This CDR3 comprises 13 residues. CDR3 in DNA: TGTGCCAGTAGTATAGGGCGGAGTAGGGAGCTGTTTTTT. Translating it yields CASSIGRSRELFF. The complete variable domain, with remaining parts taken from reference TRBV19 and TRBJ2-2, reads DGGITQSPKYLFRKEGQNVTLSCEQNLNHDAMYWYRQDPGQGLRLIYYSQIVNDFQKGDIAEGYSVSREKKESFPLTVTSAQKNPTAFYLCASSIGRSRELFFGEGSRLTVL.

The chain joins TRBV30 to TRBJ1-5, with D maybe TRBD1 (5 bases). Germline V CDR1 and CDR2: GTSNPN, SVGIG (reference sequence). This CDR3 is 14 amino acids long. Trimming shortened V by 0 bases and J by 7 bases, and 13 bases separated the two germline ends. The CDR3 DNA is TGTGCCTGGAGTGTAGCAGGGCGAGGACAGCCCCAGCATTTT. Translated: CAWSVAGRGQPQHF. The complete variable domain, with remaining parts taken from reference TRBV30 and TRBJ1-5, reads SQTIHQWPATLVQPVGSPLSLECTVEGTSNPNLYWYRQAAGRGLQLLFYSVGIGQISSEVPQNLSASRPQDRQFILSSKKLLLSDSGFYLCAWSVAGRGQPQHFGDGTRLSIL.

V gene TRBV7-9 combines with J gene TRBJ1-3; TRBD1 might be the D (6 bases). Germline values: CDR1 SEHNR, CDR2 FQNEAQ (reference sequence). CDR3 size: 15 residues. Trimming removed 5 bases from V and 4 bases from J, with 15 bases in between. The CDR3 sequence is CASSTHRVSGNTIYF. Here the CDR3 DNA reads TGTGCCAGCAGCACCCACAGGGTCTCGGGAAACACCATATATTTT. The entire variable domain, with the rest obtained from reference TRBV7-9 and TRBJ1-3, is as follows: DTGVSQNPRHKITKRGQNVTFRCDPISEHNRLYWYRQTLGQGPEFLTYFQNEAQLEKSRLLSDRFSAERPKGSFSTLEIQRTEQGDSAMYLCASSTHRVSGNTIYFGEGSWLTVV.

This chain's CDR3 is CASSEARNTEAFF. The CDR3 DNA follows: TGTGCCAGCAGTGAAGCCAGGAACACTGAAGCTTTCTTT. The chain links TRBV6-1 to TRBJ1-1; D not certain. The CDR3 is 13 residues long. The germline CDR1 and CDR2 sequences are MNHNS and SASEGT. V was trimmed by 0 bases and J by 1 base, leaving 3 bases between them.